Following are 30 T cell receptor beta chains from one sample sequenced in a study of OX40 agonist ivuxolimab in advanced cancers. Some clones are missing from TCRdb's copy, which holds only in-frame ones; the method was immunoSEQ multiplex PCR. The data show 89,000 or so clones, about 89% seen once. Specimen: CD4+ or CD8+ T cells sorted from blood, collected in a trial of the OX40 agonist ivuxolimab. The receptor source for this set is an adult with an advanced solid tumor such as melanoma, head and neck, liver or kidney cancer.

This clone showed up just once. The genes are TRBV9 and TRBJ2-1; D ambiguous. Trimming took 2 bases from V and 5 from J, leaving 14 bases between them. This CDR3 has 15 residues. Germline lookup yields CDR1 SGDLS and CDR2 YYNGEE. CDR3 bases: TGTGCCAGCAGCGTCCCTGAAAAGCCCCACAATGAGCAGTTCTTC. It encodes CASSVPEKPHNEQFF.

The V gene is TRBV15, the J gene TRBJ1-6; TRBD1 matches at 9 bases. The CDR3 has 18 residues. Germline lookup yields CDR1 LNHNV and CDR2 YYDKDF (reference sequence). The junction had 6 bases not matched to a gene; V was cut back by 3 bases and J by 0 bases. This CDR3 is CATSRDGQGSSYNSPLHF. The DNA for the CDR3 is TGTGCCACCAGCAGGGACGGACAGGGGAGCTCCTATAATTCACCCCTCCACTTT.

This clone is labeled medium-sized (0.01 to 0.1%). Written as DNA, the CDR3 is TGCAGCTACAGGGAAGGGGAAAAACTGTTTTTT. Protein product: CSYREGEKLFF. The chain couples TRBV29-1 to TRBJ1-4; D may be TRBD1 (6 bases). This CDR3 is built from 11 residues. Trimming left V 8 bases short and J 8 bases short, with 12 bases between. Germline V gives CDR1 SQVTM, CDR2 ANQGSEA.

J is TRBJ2-6 and V is TRBV7-3; the D gene is possibly TRBD2 (6 bases). The CDR3 sequence is 16 residues long. V lost 5 bases to trimming and J lost 2 bases, with 13 bases between them. Germline-derived CDR1 and CDR2 are SGHTA and FQGTGA. The CDR3 DNA follows: TGTGCCAGCAGCCCAACCCCGGGAGCTGGGGCCAACGTCCTGACTTTC. Residues: CASSPTPGAGANVLTF.

CDR3 DNA: TGTGCTAGTGGCGTGAAACAGGGTACTCAGTACTTC. Encoded protein: CASGVKQGTQYF. The V and J genes are TRBV12-5 and TRBJ2-5, with D tentatively TRBD1 (6 bases). V shed 6 bases and J shed 11 bases, with 16 bases lying between them. The CDR3 spans 12 residues. Germline CDR1 LGHNT, CDR2 FRNRAP.

The J gene is TRBJ1-3, the V gene TRBV7-2; 7 bases are a match to TRBD1. The germline V gene has CDR1 SGHTA and CDR2 FQGNSA. V was pared by 5 bases and J by 7 bases, with 14 bases of the junction left unmatched. This CDR3 has 16 residues. CDR3 DNA: TGTGCCAGCAGCCTCTCCGGGACAGTAGGGACCAACACCATATATTTT. Its protein product is CASSLSGTVGTNTIYF. Combining the CDR3 with reference TRBV7-2 and TRBJ1-3 gives the whole variable domain GAGVSQSPSNKVTEKGKDVELRCDPISGHTALYWYRQSLGQGLEFLIYFQGNSAPDKSGLPSDRFSAERTGGSVSTLTIQRTQQEDSAVYLCASSLSGTVGTNTIYFGEGSWLTVV.

The rearrangement joins TRBV6-5 to TRBJ1-1; tentative D call: TRBD1 (6 bases). Germline V gives CDR1 MNHEY, CDR2 SVGAGI. V was cut by 8 bases and J by 0 bases, with 16 bases left in between. The CDR3 is made up of 15 amino acids. CDR3 residues: CASGTGHPMNTEAFF. The CDR3 coding sequence is TGTGCCAGCGGAACAGGGCATCCAATGAACACTGAAGCTTTCTTT.

CDR3 in DNA: TGTGCCAGCAGCCTCTCTTTCGGCACGGGCACAGATACGCAGTATTTT. As protein: CASSLSFGTGTDTQYF. The J gene is TRBJ2-3, the V gene TRBV27, with no clear D. V was clipped by 6 bases and J by 1 base, with 17 bases between them. CDR3 length: 16 amino acids. Germline V lookup: CDR1 MNHEY, CDR2 SMNVEV (reference sequence).

This clone appeared once. This chain joins TRBV2 and TRBJ1-4; D may be TRBD1 (5 bases). V gave up 4 bases and J gave up 8 bases, with 23 bases separating them. The germline V gene has CDR1 SNHLY and CDR2 FYNNEI. The CDR3 is made up of 17 amino acids. CDR3: CASSGDRLTGNQEKLFF. Written as DNA, the CDR3 is TGTGCCAGCAGTGGGGACCGGCTTACGGGGAATCAAGAAAAACTGTTTTTT. The full variable domain, in which reference TRBV2 and TRBJ1-4 provide the parts outside the CDR3, is EPEVTQTPSHQVTQMGQEVILRCVPISNHLYFYWYRQILGQKVEFLVSFYNNEISEKSEIFDDQFSVERPDGSNFTLKIRSTKLEDSAMYFCASSGDRLTGNQEKLFFGSGTQLSVL.

The rearrangement uses TRBV30 and TRBJ2-7; possibly TRBD1 for D (6 bases). Germline lookup yields CDR1 GTSNPN and CDR2 SVGIG (reference sequence). The CDR3 runs to 11 residues. The V end was cut by 1 base, the J end by 6 bases, with 7 bases between. This CDR3 reads CAWSGGGEQYF. CDR3 DNA sequence: TGTGCCTGGAGTGGAGGGGGCGAGCAGTACTTC.

V usage is TRBV7-3 and J usage is TRBJ2-1; 13 positions agree with TRBD2. The V gene's germline CDR1 is SGHTA and CDR2 FQGTGA. V shed 5 bases, J shed 7 bases, and the junction held 5 bases outside the gene matches. This CDR3 is 15 amino acids long. CDR3 coding DNA: TGTGCCAGCAGCCGACTAGCGGGAGGTAGGAATGAGCAGTTCTTC. Its translation is CASSRLAGGRNEQFF.

V is TRBV29-1 and J is TRBJ1-2; TRBD1 agrees at 7 bases. This CDR3 is 17 amino acids long. Germline CDR1 reads SQVTM; CDR2 reads ANQGSEA. J gave up 8 bases and V 4 bases, and 22 bases lay outside the gene matches. DNA of the CDR3: TGCAGCGTTGTTTACCCTATCGGTTACAGGGGTCTTTGGGGCTACACCTTC. This gives the protein CSVVYPIGYRGLWGYTF.

This sequence joins TRBV5-5 and TRBJ1-5; maybe TRBD1 (6 bases). The CDR3 is made up of 14 amino acids. Germline CDR1 reads SGHKS; CDR2 reads YYEKEE (reference sequence). Between the trimmed V and J ends, which lost 0 bases and 11 bases, there was a span of 15 bases. The chain's CDR3 is CASSLADSSQAQHF. CDR3 nucleotides: TGTGCCAGCAGCTTGGCGGACAGTTCCCAGGCCCAGCATTTT. Filled out from reference TRBV5-5 and TRBJ1-5, the complete variable domain reads DAGVTQSPTHLIKTRGQQVTLRCSPISGHKSVSWYQQVLGQGPQFIFQYYEKEERGRGNFPDRFSARQFPNYSSELNVNALLLGDSALYLCASSLADSSQAQHFGDGTRLSIL.

The chain employs TRBV12-5 and TRBJ2-2; D may be TRBD1 or TRBD2 (6 bases each). The V gene lost 3 bases and the J gene lost 0 bases, with 8 bases spanning the gap. This CDR3 comprises 15 residues. Germline CDR1 reads LGHNT; CDR2 reads FRNRAP. The chain's CDR3 is CASGFRGPNTGELFF. The DNA for the CDR3 is TGTGCTAGTGGTTTCCGGGGGCCGAACACCGGGGAGCTGTTTTTT.

This chain joins TRBV6-6 and TRBJ2-1, with 7 bases lining up with TRBD2. This CDR3 has 15 amino acids. V shed 6 bases and J 0 bases; nucleotides not matched to a gene: 5. Looked up from germline, CDR1 is MNHNY and CDR2 is SVGAGI (reference sequence). The CDR3 protein is CASRAGRSSYNEQFF. Here the CDR3 DNA reads TGTGCCAGCAGAGCGGGACGCAGCTCCTACAATGAGCAGTTCTTC.

The chain couples TRBV6-6 to TRBJ1-5, with unresolved D. Germline V gene lookup returns CDR1 MNHNY and CDR2 SVGAGI (reference sequence). CDR3 length: 14 residues. V was pared by 5 bases and J by 3 bases, with 11 bases between. CDR3 protein: CASSIRVYNQPQHF. The CDR3 bases are TGTGCCAGCAGTATCCGGGTTTACAATCAGCCCCAGCATTTT.

This chain joins TRBV6-5 and TRBJ2-7; D may be TRBD2 (5 bases). Between the trimmed V and J ends, which lost 2 bases and 3 bases, there was a span of 17 bases. This CDR3 has 16 amino acids. Germline V gene data show CDR1 as MNHEY and CDR2 as SVGAGI. The CDR3 sequence is CASSYRFRGVGYEQYF. The CDR3 coding sequence is TGTGCCAGCAGTTACAGGTTCCGGGGAGTCGGCTACGAGCAGTACTTC.

V gene TRBV15 combines with J gene TRBJ1-1; no clear D. CDR1 and CDR2 from the germline V gene are LNHNV and YYDKDF (reference sequence). CDR3 length: 12 residues. V dropped 3 bases and J dropped 2 bases, with 4 bases sitting between them. CDR3 amino acids: CATSSDNTEAFF. The CDR3 DNA is TGTGCCACCAGCAGCGACAACACTGAAGCTTTCTTT.

The chain joins TRBV6-6 to TRBJ1-1, with D perhaps matching TRBD1 (5 bases). V was clipped by 6 bases and J by 6 bases, with 14 bases between them. CDR1 is MNHNY, CDR2 SVGAGI, per germline (reference sequence). The CDR3 length is 13 residues. CDR3 protein: CASSRTGPSEAFF. CDR3 nucleotides: TGTGCCAGCAGCCGAACAGGACCCTCTGAAGCTTTCTTT.

This clone was picked up a small number of times. The chain couples TRBV9 to TRBJ1-1, with D uncertain. CDR3 length: 16 residues. Germline loops: CDR1 SGDLS, CDR2 YYNGEE. Trimming pared 1 base from V and 1 base from J, leaving 14 bases between. DNA for the CDR3: TGTGCCAGCAGCGTAAACGGGGTGTGGAAGAACACTGAAGCTTTCTTT. Translated, it gives CASSVNGVWKNTEAFF.

This clone came up once. The chain joins TRBV2 to TRBJ1-2, with D unresolved. Trimming shortened V by 5 bases and J by 3 bases, and 16 bases separated the two germline ends. Germline V gives CDR1 SNHLY, CDR2 FYNNEI. The CDR3 is 15 residues long. The DNA for the CDR3 is TGTGCCAGCAGTACTAACCGGGCTGTGTACTATGGCTACACCTTC. Protein product: CASSTNRAVYYGYTF. Looking up the rest from reference TRBV2 and TRBJ1-2 gives the full variable domain: EPEVTQTPSHQVTQMGQEVILRCVPISNHLYFYWYRQILGQKVEFLVSFYNNEISEKSEIFDDQFSVERPDGSNFTLKIRSTKLEDSAMYFCASSTNRAVYYGYTFGSGTRLTVV.

The chain combines TRBV5-1 with TRBJ2-1, with 11 bases lining up with TRBD2. Germline assignment: CDR1 SGHRS and CDR2 YFSETQ. CDR3 length: 15 amino acids. The junction had 9 bases not matched to a gene; V was cut back by 4 bases and J by 9 bases. CDR3 in amino acids: CASSIYSGGASEQFF. CDR3 bases: TGCGCCAGCAGCATATATAGCGGGGGGGCCTCTGAGCAGTTCTTC.

The chain is built from TRBV5-1 and TRBJ1-5; D is undetermined. V was clipped by 0 bases and J by 4 bases, with 17 bases between them. Germline-derived CDR1 and CDR2 are SGHRS and YFSETQ. This CDR3 is 17 amino acids long. CDR3 in amino acids: CASSLEPPGDLNQPQHF. Here the CDR3 DNA reads TGCGCCAGCAGCTTGGAACCACCCGGGGATCTGAATCAGCCCCAGCATTTT.

The chain couples TRBV4-3 to TRBJ1-1; D call uncertain. CDR1 is LGHNA, CDR2 YSLEER, per germline. This CDR3 is built from 15 residues. V lost 1 base to trimming and J lost 7 bases, with 16 bases between them. The CDR3 nucleotides read TGCGCCAGCAGCCAAGGATACCCCGGAAGGGTTGAAGCTTTCTTT. It is translated as CASSQGYPGRVEAFF.

This clone was detected a few times. The chain is built from TRBV6-1 and TRBJ1-5; D is uncertain. In germline, CDR1 is MNHNS, CDR2 SASEGT. Deletions cut 1 base from V and 0 bases from J, with 4 bases between. This CDR3 has 14 amino acids. The CDR3 here is CASSEGYSNQPQHF. The DNA for the CDR3 is TGTGCCAGCAGTGAAGGGTATAGCAATCAGCCCCAGCATTTT.

The rearrangement uses TRBV21-1 and TRBJ2-1; TRBD2 is the table's D call, not checked against the DNA. TRBV21-1 corresponds to a pseudogene. The CDR3 is 17 amino acids. CDR3 DNA: TGTGCCAGCATAGGGGAGCCTATGGCGGGAAACTACAATGAGCAGTTCTTC. Translation gives CASIGEPMAGNYNEQFF.

The chain carries TRBV6-5 and TRBJ1-5; D remains unclear. The germline V gene has CDR1 MNHEY and CDR2 SVGAGI. The CDR3 sequence is 16 residues long. Trimming took off 3 bases at V and 2 bases at J, with 14 bases between the two ends. The CDR3 region has the DNA TGTGCCAGCAGTTATTCAGCAACGAGGCGCAATCAGCCCCAGCATTTT. This translates into CASSYSATRRNQPQHF.

The chain recombines TRBV28 with TRBJ1-5; D remains unclear. The CDR3 loop spans 16 amino acids. The V gene lost 5 bases and the J gene lost 0 bases, with 14 bases spanning the gap. In germline, CDR1 is MDHEN, CDR2 SYDVKM. The CDR3 loop reads CASSPTLDNSNQPQHF. The CDR3 nucleotides read TGTGCCAGCAGTCCCACACTTGACAATAGCAATCAGCCCCAGCATTTT.

The genes are TRBV30 and TRBJ2-1; D ambiguous. V dropped 7 bases and J dropped 12 bases, with 16 bases sitting between them. This CDR3 region has 11 residues. Germline CDR1 and CDR2: GTSNPN and SVGIG (reference sequence). The CDR3 DNA reads as TGTGCCTCTGCGTGGGGATTGGTGCAGTTCTTC. This gives the protein CASAWGLVQFF.

The CDR3 nucleotides are TGTGCCAGCAGTGACGGAGCGGCTAGCACAGATACGCAGTATTTT. Translated, it gives CASSDGAASTDTQYF. The rearrangement joins TRBV25-1 to TRBJ2-3, with a possible D match to TRBD2 (5 bases). V was clipped by 3 bases and J by 0 bases, with 10 bases between them. The germline CDR1 and CDR2 sequences are MGHDK and SYGVNS. The CDR3 is made up of 15 amino acids.